This TCR beta chain was retrieved from a study of response to subunit inactivated influenza vaccine. One entry per CDR3 protein, called by TCRdb with MiXCR from the RT-PCR reads. The sample carries 860,000 or so distinct CDR3 sequences, 20% to 25% recorded once. The CDR3 contains 16 residues. Trimming at V came to 0 bases and at J to 3 bases, leaving 4 bases not matched to a gene. Germline V lookup: CDR1 MNHEY, CDR2 SVGAGI. This clonotype was counted only a few times. The rearrangement joins TRBV6-5 to TRBJ2-7; 11 bases line up with TRBD2. The sequenced sample was PBMCs from blood, obtained less than 6 days after vaccination. The source is a man between 45 and 60 years old who received an inactivated influenza vaccine. The DNA for the CDR3 is TGTGCCAGCAGTTACTCGCCTAGCGGGGGGCTCTACGAGCAGTACTTC. It is translated as CASSYSPSGGLYEQYF.